This T cell receptor beta chain is drawn from a study of metastatic and nonmetastatic thyroid tumors (dated by TCRdb to about 2020). Context from the whole study: Repertoires were compared across peripheral blood and tumor or nodule tissue samples from malignant and benign thyroid patients. The paper as a whole reports these results and caveats: In both blood and tumor samples, malignant tumors were reported to have significantly higher TCR beta diversity than benign nodules.

This clone has at least ten counts. Its antigen remains unidentified. Base qualities are not at hand, and no much larger clone is one base apart. The library was built by means of PCR. TCRdb records Illumina HiSeq 4000 as the sequencer. High-throughput sequencing was used to profile the TCR beta-chain CDR3 region of every patient. The authors' pipeline ran thus. Drawing on CDR3 differences between clinicopathological groups, the researchers built a classifier meant to tell apart patients with distant-metastatic papillary thyroid cancer. The Shannon index was used to assess repertoire diversity, and the Morisita-Horn index was used to assess tumor-blood repertoire similarity. TCRdb ran its own pipeline on the public reads, namely fastp trimming at Q25 and MiXCR clone calling, and kept in-frame beta chains. The V and J calls and clone size come from TCRdb's table, not from the authors' own analysis. For this sample there are roughly 30,000 clones; under 30% appear just once. Of the sample, 30% is held by the ten largest clones.

The germline V gene provides CDR1 SGDLS and CDR2 YYNGEE. The junction carries 14 bases between V and J, which are trimmed by 7 bases and 0 bases respectively. The CDR3 holds 15 amino acids from the cysteine to the phenylalanine. Here the CDR3 DNA is all that survives: 45 bases in frame from base 1. Before undergoing thyroid surgery, none of the patients had been given any kind of treatment. Using T-cell receptor beta sequencing, the study looked back at clinical samples from patients collected from the early 2010s to the late 2010s. Rearrangement joined TRBV9 to TRBJ1-3; the D gene is perhaps TRBD1, on 6 matching bases. The sample comprised blood. This sequence originates from a female donor with papillary thyroid cancer or a benign thyroid nodule (not recorded which). Some clones in this sample may be carry-over from other donors' samples. The CDR3 reads as follows: CASSQQGSSGNTIYF. The sequenced DNA: TGTGCCAGCTCTCAGCAGGGGAGCTCTGGAAACACCATATATTTT.